This T cell receptor (beta chain) comes out of a study of blood T cells in healthy people across ages. Overall study context: About one barcoded beta molecule per two T cells was the capture yield of template switching.

Sample-barcoded 5' priming and a J-beta primer mix drove a second PCR of about 6 to 12 cycles. TCRdb itself ran the 5' RACE reads through MiXCR, one entry per CDR3 protein. The profile shows 1,500,000 or so distinct CDR3 sequences, around 55% of them singletons. Between the trimmed V and J ends, which lost 0 bases and 10 bases, there was a span of 8 bases. Germline lookup yields CDR1 LGHNA and CDR2 YNFKEQ. CDR3 length: 12 amino acids. The receptor was derived from a man between 18 and 29 years old in good health. Input material: blood. This chain joins TRBV4-2 and TRBJ2-3; unclear D gene. CDR3 region: CASSQDRLAQYF. CDR3 DNA: TGTGCCAGCAGCCAAGATCGGCTAGCGCAGTATTTT.